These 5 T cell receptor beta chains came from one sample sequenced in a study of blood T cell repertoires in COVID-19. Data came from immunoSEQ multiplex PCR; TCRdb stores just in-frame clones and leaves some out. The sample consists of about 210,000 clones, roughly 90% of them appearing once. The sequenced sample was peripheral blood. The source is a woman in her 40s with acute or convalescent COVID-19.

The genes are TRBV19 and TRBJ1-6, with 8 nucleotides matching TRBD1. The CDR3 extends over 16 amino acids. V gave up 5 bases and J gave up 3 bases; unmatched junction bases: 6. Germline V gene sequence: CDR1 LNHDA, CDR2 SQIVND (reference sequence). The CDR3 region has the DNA TGTGCCAGTAGTCCAGGGACAGGTCTCTATAATTCACCCCTCCACTTT. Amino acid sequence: CASSPGTGLYNSPLHF.

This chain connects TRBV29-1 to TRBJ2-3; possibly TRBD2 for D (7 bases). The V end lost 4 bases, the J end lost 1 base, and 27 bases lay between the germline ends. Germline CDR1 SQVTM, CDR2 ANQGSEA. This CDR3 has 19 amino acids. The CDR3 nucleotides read TGCAGCGTTGCGGGGGAGACGCGGGGGCCCTTGGGCCGCACAGATACGCAGTATTTT. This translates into CSVAGETRGPLGRTDTQYF.

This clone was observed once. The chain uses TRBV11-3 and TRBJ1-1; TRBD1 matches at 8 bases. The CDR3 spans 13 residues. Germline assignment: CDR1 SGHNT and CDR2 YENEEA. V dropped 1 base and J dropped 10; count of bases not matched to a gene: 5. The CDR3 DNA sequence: TGTGCCAGCAGCTTAGGATCGACAGGGGTAGCTTTCTTT. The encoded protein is CASSLGSTGVAFF.

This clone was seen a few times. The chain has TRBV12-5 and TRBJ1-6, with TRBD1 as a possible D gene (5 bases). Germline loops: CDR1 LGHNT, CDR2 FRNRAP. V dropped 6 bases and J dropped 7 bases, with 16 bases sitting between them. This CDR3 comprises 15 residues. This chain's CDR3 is CASGTGEKKNSPLHF. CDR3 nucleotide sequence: TGTGCTAGTGGCACGGGGGAAAAAAAGAATTCACCCCTCCACTTT.

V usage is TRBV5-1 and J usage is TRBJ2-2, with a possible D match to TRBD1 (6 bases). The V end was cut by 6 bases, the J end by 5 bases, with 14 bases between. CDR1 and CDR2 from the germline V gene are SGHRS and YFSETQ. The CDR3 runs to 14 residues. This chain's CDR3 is CASTWTAATGELFF. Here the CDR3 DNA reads TGCGCCAGCACTTGGACAGCCGCGACCGGGGAGCTGTTTTTT.